One and the same sample provided the 30 T cell receptor beta chains below, sequenced in a study of blood T cell repertoires in COVID-19. Generated by immunoSEQ multiplex PCR, the TCRdb table keeps only in-frame clones and is missing some. The sample holds 260,000 or so clones, more than 70% seen once. The material sequenced was PBMCs or T cells enriched from blood (not recorded which). All receptors come from a woman aged 40 to 50 with acute COVID-19.

The CDR3 protein is CASSLVQGQGTYGYTF. The CDR3 bases are TGTGCCAGCAGCTTAGTACAGGGACAGGGAACTTATGGCTACACCTTC. This chain connects TRBV11-3 to TRBJ1-2, with TRBD1 identical over 9 bases. Germline assignment: CDR1 SGHNT and CDR2 YENEEA. The CDR3 covers 16 residues. Losses at the gene ends were 1 base for V and 5 bases for J; bases not matched to a gene: 8.

The chain links TRBV12-3 or TRBV12-4 to TRBJ2-5; the D gene is possibly TRBD2 (6 bases). The CDR3 extends over 13 amino acids. The ends were cut back, 5 bases at V and 9 bases at J, with 16 bases in the middle. CDR3 sequence reads: CASSAGPRVAQYF. In DNA form, the CDR3 reads TGTGCCAGCAGTGCGGGACCCCGGGTGGCCCAGTACTTC.

The chain links TRBV27 to TRBJ1-2; D uncertain. Germline assignment: CDR1 MNHEY and CDR2 SMNVEV (reference sequence). V lost 4 bases and J lost 5, with 5 bases in between. The CDR3 length is 11 residues. DNA of the CDR3: TGTGCCAGCAGTTCAGGATATGGCTACACCTTC. Translation: CASSSGYGYTF.

The gene calls are TRBV6-9 and TRBJ2-5; D gene ambiguous. Trimming stripped 10 bases from V and 0 bases from J, with 18 bases between. Germline CDR1 and CDR2: MNHGY and SVAAGI. The length of the CDR3 is 15 residues. The CDR3 loop is CAIKRLAAYQETQYF. In DNA, the CDR3 is TGTGCCATCAAACGACTCGCGGCGTACCAAGAGACCCAGTACTTC.

This chain links TRBV2 with TRBJ1-1; perhaps TRBD1 as D (5 bases). Germline loops: CDR1 SNHLY, CDR2 FYNNEI. This CDR3 has 12 amino acids. Trimming shortened V by 5 bases and J by 5 bases, and 9 bases separated the two germline ends. As DNA, the CDR3 is TGTGCCAGCAGTCCAGGGCGTACTGAAGCTTTCTTT. It codes for CASSPGRTEAFF.

The rearrangement links TRBV6-5 to TRBJ1-2, with D hard to call. The CDR3 runs 14 residues. Germline V gene lookup returns CDR1 MNHEY and CDR2 SVGAGI. Trimming left V 5 bases short and J 5 bases short, with 15 bases between. The CDR3 DNA reads TGTGCCAGCAGTAATGGGCTCCTGAGTTATGGCTACACCTTC. Protein: CASSNGLLSYGYTF.

This rearrangement joins TRBV29-1 to TRBJ1-1; D is possibly TRBD1 (5 bases). Trimming took 2 bases from V and 2 from J, leaving 12 bases between them. The CDR3 is 14 amino acids. In germline, CDR1 is SQVTM, CDR2 ANQGSEA. CDR3 DNA sequence: TGCAGCGTTGAAATCCCAGGGATTAACACTGAAGCTTTCTTT. This codes for CSVEIPGINTEAFF.

The chain links TRBV10-3 to TRBJ2-3; D might be TRBD1 (5 bases). Trimming pared 6 bases from V and 1 base from J, leaving 11 bases between. CDR3 length: 14 residues. CDR1 is ENHRY, CDR2 SYGVKD, per germline. As DNA, the CDR3 is TGTGCCATCAGGCACAGGAGTGGCACAGATACGCAGTATTTT. Encoded protein: CAIRHRSGTDTQYF.

Comment on this clone: Other DNA sequences from this sample encode an identical CDR3 as well. The gene calls are TRBV7-9 and TRBJ1-1; D ambiguous. V lost 3 bases to trimming and J lost 0 bases, with 8 bases between them. Germline V gene lookup returns CDR1 SEHNR and CDR2 FQNEAQ (reference sequence). This CDR3 comprises 14 residues. This chain's CDR3 is CASSFRGMNTEAFF. The CDR3 region has the DNA TGTGCCAGCAGCTTCCGAGGGATGAACACTGAAGCTTTCTTT.

This clone has just one count. V usage is TRBV5-1 and J usage is TRBJ2-5, with 10 bases lining up with TRBD1. Germline trimming cut 3 bases from V and 1 base from J; bases unmatched to any gene: 3. The CDR3 runs 15 residues. Germline lookup yields CDR1 SGHRS and CDR2 YFSETQ. Here the CDR3 reads CASSSGTGVQETQYF. CDR3 coding DNA: TGCGCCAGCAGCTCCGGGACAGGGGTCCAAGAGACCCAGTACTTC.

The chain combines TRBV14 with TRBJ2-6; possible D gene TRBD2, 5 bases. Germline CDR1 and CDR2: SGHDN and FVKESK. The CDR3 length is 17 residues. Trimming removed 0 bases from V and 1 base from J, with 10 bases in between. The DNA for the CDR3 is TGTGCCAGCAGCCAAGATCACCCGGGGTCTGGGGCCAACGTCCTGACTTTC. Residues: CASSQDHPGSGANVLTF.

The V call is TRBV30, the J call TRBJ2-7; D not resolved. Germline CDR1 is GTSNPN and CDR2 is SVGIG (reference sequence). V was trimmed by 3 bases and J by 6 bases, leaving 12 bases between them. This CDR3 is built from 12 residues. The CDR3 DNA is TGTGCCTGGAGGGTCGCGCCGATCGAGCAGTACTTC. It translates to CAWRVAPIEQYF.

J is TRBJ2-3 and V is TRBV4-3; 15 bases agree with TRBD2. The CDR3 is made up of 19 amino acids. With 4 bases clipped from V and 0 bases from J, the junction kept 8 bases outside the gene matches. Germline V CDR1 and CDR2: LGHNA, YSLEER. The CDR3 DNA sequence: TGCGCCAGCAGCCGGGGACTAGCGGGAGGTCTTACTAGCACAGATACGCAGTATTTT. Amino acid sequence: CASSRGLAGGLTSTDTQYF.

This chain connects TRBV6-5 to TRBJ2-7, with a possible D match to TRBD2 (6 bases). Trimming pared 6 bases from V and 3 bases from J, leaving 12 bases between. CDR3 length: 13 amino acids. Looked up from germline, CDR1 is MNHEY and CDR2 is SVGAGI. The CDR3: CASRAPGLYEQYF. The DNA of the CDR3 is TGTGCCAGCAGGGCACCGGGACTCTACGAGCAGTACTTC.

The J gene is TRBJ2-3, the V gene TRBV2; 10 positions agree with TRBD1. Germline CDR1 is SNHLY and CDR2 is FYNNEI. The CDR3 has 17 residues. The V gene end was trimmed by 5 bases and the J gene end by 4 bases; junction bases not matched to a gene: 12. The CDR3 DNA reads TGTGCCAGCAGTACGAATACGGAGGGACAGGGGTCAGATACGCAGTATTTT. This codes for CASSTNTEGQGSDTQYF.

The genes are TRBV19 and TRBJ1-2, with 9 bases identical to TRBD1. V shed 3 bases and J 6 bases; nucleotides not matched to a gene: 2. This CDR3 contains 13 residues. Looked up from germline, CDR1 is LNHDA and CDR2 is SQIVND (reference sequence). The CDR3 coding sequence is TGTGCCAGTAGTATCGGGACAGGGAATGGCTACACCTTC. Amino acids: CASSIGTGNGYTF.

The J gene is TRBJ1-1, the V gene TRBV6-5; D is possibly TRBD1 (5 bases). V was cut by 2 bases and J by 0 bases, with 13 bases left in between. This CDR3 spans 16 amino acids. Germline CDR1 MNHEY, CDR2 SVGAGI. The CDR3 region has the DNA TGTGCCAGCAGTTACCCCGGGGGACTGATGAACACTGAAGCTTTCTTT. Its translation is CASSYPGGLMNTEAFF.

V gene TRBV7-9 combines with J gene TRBJ1-1, with 7 bases lining up with TRBD1. The germline V gene encodes CDR1 SEHNR and CDR2 FQNEAQ (reference sequence). The CDR3 extends over 17 amino acids. V lost 3 bases to trimming and J lost 3 bases; unmatched junction nucleotides: 13. In DNA form, the CDR3 reads TGTGCCAGCAGCTTCTTTACAGGGGCGCCGGTGGACACTGAAGCTTTCTTT. Translation gives CASSFFTGAPVDTEAFF.

Of note for this clone: The sample holds other DNA sequences that translate to the same CDR3. This chain uses TRBV19 with TRBJ1-1; D remains unclear. Trimming took 8 bases from V and 1 from J, leaving 8 bases between them. Germline loops: CDR1 LNHDA, CDR2 SQIVND (reference sequence). The CDR3 has 12 residues. Written as DNA, the CDR3 is TGTGCCAGTGGCCTTCGGAACACTGAAGCTTTCTTT. It is translated as CASGLRNTEAFF.

The CDR3 region has the DNA TGTGCCAGCAGTGCTGGCCGGGAATCTGCGAACACCGGGGAGCTGTTTTTT. Its translation: CASSAGRESANTGELFF. The chain couples TRBV27 to TRBJ2-2, with D maybe TRBD2 (5 bases). CDR3 length: 17 residues. The V end lost 5 bases, the J end lost 0 bases, and 16 bases lay between the germline ends. Germline V lookup: CDR1 MNHEY, CDR2 SMNVEV (reference sequence).

The chain carries TRBV30 and TRBJ2-5; D is perhaps TRBD2 (6 bases). Germline loops: CDR1 GTSNPN, CDR2 SVGIG (reference sequence). The V gene lost 7 bases and the J gene lost 7 bases, with 16 bases spanning the gap. The CDR3 is 12 residues long. The CDR3 protein is CASTRRPGTQYF. In DNA, the CDR3 is TGTGCCTCGACTAGGCGGCCCGGGACCCAGTACTTC.

This chain uses TRBV29-1 with TRBJ1-1; 9 bases agree with TRBD1. This CDR3 is 11 amino acids long. The V segment lost 6 bases and the J segment 9 bases; nucleotides outside the gene matches: 5. CDR1 SQVTM and CDR2 ANQGSEA come from the germline V gene. The CDR3 sequence is CSVNRGQQAFF. As DNA, the CDR3 is TGCAGCGTAAACAGGGGGCAACAAGCTTTCTTT.

The chain employs TRBV7-2 and TRBJ2-3; no firm D call. From germline, CDR1 is SGHTA and CDR2 FQGNSA. V lost 4 bases, J lost 3 bases, and 5 bases lay in between. The CDR3 extends over 12 amino acids. The DNA of the CDR3 is TGTGCCAGCAGCTACTTGACAGATACGCAGTATTTT. It translates to CASSYLTDTQYF.

The gene calls are TRBV7-2 and TRBJ2-5; 8 bases agree with TRBD2. V lost 2 bases to trimming and J lost 5 bases; unmatched junction nucleotides: 7. There are 15 residues in the CDR3. Germline CDR1 is SGHTA and CDR2 is FQGNSA. The chain's CDR3 is CASSLSGLVFETQYF. CDR3 nucleotides: TGTGCCAGCAGCTTATCGGGACTAGTATTTGAGACCCAGTACTTC. Together with reference TRBV7-2 and TRBJ2-5, the CDR3 gives the full variable domain: GAGVSQSPSNKVTEKGKDVELRCDPISGHTALYWYRQSLGQGLEFLIYFQGNSAPDKSGLPSDRFSAERTGGSVSTLTIQRTQQEDSAVYLCASSLSGLVFETQYFGPGTRLLVL.

The chain couples TRBV29-1 to TRBJ2-1, with D possibly being TRBD1 (6 bases). Trimming removed 6 bases at V and 4 bases at J, with 10 bases between. The CDR3 runs to 12 residues. Germline CDR1 SQVTM, CDR2 ANQGSEA. In DNA, the CDR3 is TGCAGCGTCGGACAGAGGTACAATGAGCAGTTCTTC. Its protein is CSVGQRYNEQFF.

The chain has TRBV27 and TRBJ2-7; TRBD1 might be the D (5 bases). Germline V gene sequence: CDR1 MNHEY, CDR2 SMNVEV (reference sequence). Trimming removed 6 bases at V and 3 bases at J, with 12 bases between. This CDR3 comprises 13 residues. The DNA for the CDR3 is TGTGCCAGCAGAGGACACGATAGCTACGAGCAGTACGTC. Its protein product is CASRGHDSYEQYV.

The rearrangement uses TRBV30 and TRBJ1-4; 10 bases fit TRBD1. V was clipped by 4 bases and J by 7 bases; unmatched bases: 12. The CDR3 length is 16 residues. The germline gives CDR1 GTSNPN, CDR2 SVGIG (reference sequence). Here the CDR3 DNA reads TGTGCCTGGAATTCCGGGGACAGGGGCGGGAGTGAAAAACTGTTTTTT. This translates into CAWNSGDRGGSEKLFF.

This chain joins TRBV7-9 and TRBJ1-1; no clear D. V dropped 3 bases and J dropped 1 base, with 6 bases sitting between them. Germline loops: CDR1 SEHNR, CDR2 FQNEAQ (reference sequence). The CDR3 runs to 13 residues. In nucleotides, the CDR3 is TGTGCCAGCAGCTTGAGCCAGAACACTGAAGCTTTCTTT. Protein product: CASSLSQNTEAFF.

The chain recombines TRBV3-1 (or the pseudogene TRBV3-2) with TRBJ2-7; TRBD2 matches 8 bases. Germline trimming cut 1 base from V and 5 bases from J; bases unmatched to any gene: 10. Germline assignment: CDR1 LGHDT and CDR2 YNNKEL (reference sequence). The CDR3 is made up of 16 amino acids. The CDR3 protein is CASSQGFAGGFNEQYF. CDR3 DNA sequence: TGTGCCAGCAGCCAAGGGTTTGCGGGAGGATTCAACGAGCAGTACTTC.

The chain employs TRBV7-2 and TRBJ2-3, with a weak D call TRBD2 (6 bases). This CDR3 has 16 residues. In germline, CDR1 is SGHTA, CDR2 FQGNSA. V lost 5 bases to trimming and J lost 0 bases, with 15 bases between them. CDR3 coding DNA: TGTGCCAGCAGCCCGGTGGGGAGGCGCAGCACAGATACGCAGTATTTT. Protein product: CASSPVGRRSTDTQYF.